Included here is one T cell receptor (beta chain) sequence, with context. Its recognized antigen is unknown. Per-base quality was not reported, and no clone a single base away is much larger than it. The sample comes from a study of shared clonotypes between healthy human individuals (dated by TCRdb to the early 2020s). Context from the whole study: A couple of women and a few men aged 18 to 49 years were included in the cohort. Between about 0.94 and 8.9 billion PBMCs per donor were obtained by leukapheresis. For each donor, CD4 naive and CD4 memory were each given three plates, CD8 naive was given two plates, and CD8 memory was given one plate. Blood TCR repertoires of several healthy adults were deeply sequenced to estimate repertoire size and the extent of clonotype sharing between individuals. Different laboratories and diverse techniques were used to prepare libraries and sequence TCR repertoires, to increase sequencing depth and limit assay-specific biases.

Healthy HIV-negative adults with no recently reported acute infections or vaccinations were included as donors. All donors were Caucasian adults living in Nashville, Tennessee, USA. The CD8 memory samples were a combination of magnetically selected CD45RO+ cells and CCR7-negative CD45RA+ effector memory (TemRA) cells. After blood collection by leukapheresis, PBMCs were isolated using Ficoll-Histopaque density gradient centrifugation and then cryopreserved in the vapor phase of liquid nitrogen. Analytical flow cytometry was used to check the purity and quantity of each magnetically sorted T cell population. Each sorted fraction had its genomic DNA isolated and then quantified by UV absorbance on a Nanodrop 2000c. The study at large found these results: Sampling was restricted to blood, and TCR repertoires in tissue are likely to differ from TCR repertoires in blood. Incomplete sequencing was indicated by rarefaction of sorted-subset datasets, despite the large sequencing depth. Because the study included a small number of donors, the genetic and exposure-history diversity represented was limited. Based on pairwise subsampling, the degree of clonotype sharing among donors was expected to be affected by sequencing depth. Clonotypes shared by all four sorted-subset donors showed higher generation probabilities than non-shared clonotypes. Naive subsets generally had larger estimated clonotype richness than memory subsets. When a handful of donors were compared, the shared fraction of clonotypes was around 5% for naive CD4, around 3.5% for naive CD8, 2.3% for memory CD4, and under 0.5% for memory CD8.

Using the deep immunoSEQ assay, multiplex PCR amplified TCR CDR3 regions from genomic DNA. For each cell subset, the extracted genomic DNA was distributed evenly across all wells of several immunoSEQ 96-well plates, and each plate served as one replicate. For sorted subsets, 150 to 200 ng genomic DNA, equal to 30,000 or so T cell genomes, was loaded into each replicate PCR. Purified libraries were measured with a Qubit 3.0 fluorometer, size-checked on a Bioanalyzer 2100, and measured again with the KAPA Library Quantification kit. Every immunoSEQ 96-well plate was sequenced on a dedicated single-read 150-cycle Illumina NextSeq 550 flow cell. Per the authors' processing: Because the immunoSEQ output held only junctional sequences and lacked quality scores, the filtering could not match the filtering applied to full-length reads. To assign V/J genes and CDR3, sequences were annotated against IMGT germline references using PyIR, a Python wrapper for IgBLAST v1.9. Reads with weak V/J assignments (E-value above 1e-6), missing CDR3, stop codons, out-of-frame junctions, or ambiguous translated residues were removed. A V3J clonotype was defined by an identical inferred V gene, J gene, and CDR3 amino acid sequence. The percentage overlap between two repertoires was calculated by dividing the number of shared unique clonotypes by the size of the smaller repertoire. Three approaches were used to assess repertoire richness: RTK rarefaction, the Chao1 estimator, and Recon v2.1 estimates of unobserved clonotypes. Generation probabilities were computed with OLGA for all TCRbeta clonotypes obtained by the gDNA method from several donors. TCRdb carries this immuneACCESS record with in-frame sequences only. Its versions omit some clonotypes, under half of them owing to an unresolved V gene in the studies checked, with the rest unexplained. That table furnishes V, J and clone size, whereas the DNA furnished D and trimming. This sample has about 380,000 clones in its table, and approximately 97% of those were observed once. Approximately 0.32% of the sample is taken by the ten largest.

CDR1 and CDR2, per the germline V gene, are MNHEY and SVGAGI. V lost 6 bases and J lost 6 bases; the stretch between them is 12 bases long. There are 13 amino acids in the CDR3, from cysteine to phenylalanine inclusive. Of the read, only the CDR3 DNA is kept; its 39 bases are in frame from base 1. Sequencing was done on a sample of memory CD8+ T cells sorted from blood. In the paper's terms, the cell subset or site label means: CD45RO+ cells pooled with CCR7-negative TemRA cells. Recombination linked TRBV6-5 to TRBJ1-5, with no D gene named confidently. The clonotype comes from a man aged 25-40 years in good health. In nucleotide form, the sequence is TGTGCCAGCAGCCCCGGGTCGCGTCAGCCCCAGCATTTT. This sequence encodes CASSPGSRQPQHF.